This record concerns one T cell receptor beta chain sequence. Its antigen is not known. The read terminates 3 residues ahead of where the CDR3 ends, so the germline J gene completes it. The sample belongs to a study of T cells in women clearing cervical HPV infection. Across the whole study: Controls' single incident HPV16 infection cleared within 12 months without precancer. Cases' blood sampling followed lesion detection by median roughly 160 days (90 to 200).

Study results and limitations: CIN3+ cases had significantly higher TCR richness than controls; evenness did not differ.

This CDR3 comprises 16 residues. CDR1 SGHTA and CDR2 FQGNSA come from the germline V gene. V shed 0 bases and J 4 bases; nucleotides not matched to a gene: 4. Some clones are missing from TCRdb's copy, which holds only in-frame ones; the method was immunoSEQ multiplex PCR. The sample table sets out more than 45,000 clones. The sequenced sample consisted of blood buffy coat. The chain has TRBV7-2 and TRBJ2-2, with 8 bases lining up with TRBD1. This sequence was found in a woman aged 18-69 years with a cervical HPV16 infection that either progressed to CIN3+ or cleared (not recorded which). The chain's CDR3 is CASSLATGVSTGELFF. The CDR3 bases that were read are TGTGCCAGCAGCTTAGCGACAGGGGTGTCCACCGGGGAG.